This T cell receptor beta chain derives from a study of shared T cell receptors in the human thymus. Unmatched junction bases numbered 5, after V lost 2 bases and J lost 7 bases. The germline V gene has CDR1 GTSNPN and CDR2 SVGIG (reference sequence). This CDR3 spans 12 amino acids. TCRdb's copy holds only in-frame clones and misses some; the assay was immunoSEQ multiplex PCR. The data show hundreds of thousands of clones, 70% to 90% seen once. This clone has only one observation. The data were also submitted as part of a second study, on human thymus T cells.

The sample consisted of thymocytes. The sequence was collected from a boy less than two years old with a congenital heart defect. The chain is built from TRBV30 and TRBJ2-7, with 7 positions matching TRBD1. The CDR3 nucleotides are TGTGCCTGGAGTAAGGGGGCGAAGGAGCAGTACTTC. This gives the protein CAWSKGAKEQYF.